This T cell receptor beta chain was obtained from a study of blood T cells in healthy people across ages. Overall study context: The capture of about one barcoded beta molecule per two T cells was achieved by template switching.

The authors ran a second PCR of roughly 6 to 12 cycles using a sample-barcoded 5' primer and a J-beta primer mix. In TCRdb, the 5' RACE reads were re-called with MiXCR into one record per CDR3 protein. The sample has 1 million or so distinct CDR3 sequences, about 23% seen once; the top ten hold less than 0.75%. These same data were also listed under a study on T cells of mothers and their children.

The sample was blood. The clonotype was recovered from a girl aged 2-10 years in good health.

The CDR3, as DNA: TGTGCCAGCAGTCAAGGGTGGGGACGGAATAATCAGCCCCAGCATTTT. It specifies CASSQGWGRNNQPQHF. The rearrangement uses TRBV6-1 and TRBJ1-5; D is possibly TRBD1 (5 bases). CDR1 and CDR2 (germline): MNHNS, SASEGT. V lost 5 bases and J 4 bases, leaving 18 bases between the germline ends. This CDR3 has 16 residues.